At least ten counts were recorded for the clone carrying this T cell receptor (beta chain). Its matching antigen is unknown. The data originate from a study of Graves' ophthalmopathy and Graves' hyperthyroidism. The study's findings and limits: Most expanded clonotypes in thyroid above 0.001 frequency also showed up in blood.

The CDR3 covers 14 residues. Between the trimmed V and J ends, which lost 2 bases and 10 bases, there was a span of 17 bases. From germline, CDR1 is MDHEN and CDR2 SYDVKM. Amplification from RNA transcripts yielded the TCR beta CDR3 regions. The first round was an RT-PCR with HTBI primers, and the second round was a multiplex PCR. TCRdb reanalysed the multiplex PCR reads using MiXCR and keeps one entry per CDR3 protein. The sample has some 370,000 distinct CDR3 sequences, roughly 15% seen once; the top ten hold 2.4%. Patients in the hyperthyroidism group, adults aged 18 to 65, were newly diagnosed, under 2 months' duration. Diagnosis used clinical symptoms, serum thyroxine, TRAb, thyroid ultrasound and orbital computed tomography.

The clonotype was recovered from an adult woman with stable Graves' hyperthyroidism. Sequenced sample: peripheral blood. This chain connects TRBV28 to TRBJ1-2, with D maybe TRBD1 (5 bases). The CDR3 here is CASSLGSTGGHYTF. In DNA, the CDR3 is TGTGCCAGCAGTTTAGGGTCGACTGGAGGACACTACACCTTC.